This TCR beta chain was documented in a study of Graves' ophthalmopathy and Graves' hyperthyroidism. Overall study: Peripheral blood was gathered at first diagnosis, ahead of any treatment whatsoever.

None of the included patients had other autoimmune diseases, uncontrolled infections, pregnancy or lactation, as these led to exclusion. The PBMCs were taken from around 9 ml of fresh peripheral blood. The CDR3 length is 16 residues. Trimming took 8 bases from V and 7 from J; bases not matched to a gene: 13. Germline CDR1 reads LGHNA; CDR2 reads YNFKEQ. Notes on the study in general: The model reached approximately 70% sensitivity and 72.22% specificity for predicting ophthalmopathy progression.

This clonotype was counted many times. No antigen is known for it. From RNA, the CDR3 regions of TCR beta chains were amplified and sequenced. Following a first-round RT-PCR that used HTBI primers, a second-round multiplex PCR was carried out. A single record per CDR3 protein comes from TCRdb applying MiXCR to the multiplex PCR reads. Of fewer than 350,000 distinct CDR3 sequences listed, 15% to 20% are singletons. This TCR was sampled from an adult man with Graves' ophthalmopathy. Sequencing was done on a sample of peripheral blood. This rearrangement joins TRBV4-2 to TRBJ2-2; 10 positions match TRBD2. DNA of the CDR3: TGTGCCAGCCGGGCTAGCGGGGGCGGCGAAGGCGGGGAGCTGTTTTTT. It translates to CASRASGGGEGGELFF.